This record looks at one TCR beta chain sequence and its context. Germline V CDR1 and CDR2: SEHNR, FQNEAQ (reference sequence). Trimming removed 4 bases at V and 2 bases at J, with 8 bases between. CDR3 length: 13 residues. This entry is derived from a study of T cells in Graves' hyperthyroidism and ophthalmopathy. RNA transcripts served as the template for amplifying TCR beta CDR3 regions. The HTBI primer set drove a first-round RT-PCR of the TCR CDR3. TCRdb passed the multiplex PCR reads through MiXCR, listing each CDR3 protein once. The repertoire has a few hundred thousand distinct CDR3 sequences, around 42% of them found once; the top ten carry nearly 8.5%.

This receptor was identified in a young woman with Graves' hyperthyroidism. The chain employs TRBV7-9 and TRBJ1-1; D call uncertain. Sequenced material: peripheral blood or thyroid tissue (not recorded which). CDR3 amino acids: CASSSMGNTEAFF. CDR3 DNA: TGTGCCAGCAGCTCGATGGGAAACACTGAAGCTTTCTTT.